Listed here are 13 T cell receptor beta chains from one sample, sequenced in a study of CD8+ T cells in alopecia areata. Reverse transcribed after extraction, RNA yielded cDNA as the sequencing template. The data were produced by immunoSEQ multiplex PCR, yet TCRdb's version contains in-frame clones alone and is incomplete. The data show around 270,000 clones, roughly 60% seen once. The treatment: oral pan-JAK inhibitor, 5-10 mg twice daily. The sample in question was CD4+ T cells sorted from blood, obtained at week 24, from a patient treated with tofacitinib. These receptors were collected from a human donor with alopecia areata.

This chain connects TRBV7-2 to TRBJ2-5; tentatively, D is TRBD1 (6 bases). Trimming removed 5 bases from V and 3 bases from J, with 16 bases in between. This CDR3 region has 15 residues. CDR1 and CDR2 (germline): SGHTA, FQGNSA. In DNA form, the CDR3 reads TGTGCCAGCAGCCCAGGACTCAGGGGCGAAGAGACCCAGTACTTC. Its protein is CASSPGLRGEETQYF.

This clone appeared a few times. This chain uses TRBV6-5 with TRBJ2-7, with 7 bases lining up with TRBD1. With V trimmed by 5 bases and J by 4 bases, 8 bases remained unmatched. Germline V lookup: CDR1 MNHEY, CDR2 SVGAGI. This CDR3 is built from 14 residues. CDR3 DNA sequence: TGTGCCAGCAGTCATCGGACAGGAGGTTACGAGCAGTACTTC. Amino acids: CASSHRTGGYEQYF.

The CDR3 nucleotides are TGCAGCGTTGATTGGGCTCGGACTGAAGCTTTCTTT. Residues: CSVDWARTEAFF. The chain joins TRBV29-1 to TRBJ1-1; no clear D gene. Trimming removed 3 bases from V and 5 bases from J, with 10 bases in between. The CDR3 is made up of 12 amino acids. Germline lookup yields CDR1 SQVTM and CDR2 ANQGSEA.

This clone was seen a few times. The V call is TRBV7-2, the J call TRBJ2-7; 10 bases are shared with TRBD2. J gave up 4 bases and V 1 base, and 4 bases lay outside the gene matches. Germline V gene sequence: CDR1 SGHTA, CDR2 FQGNSA. The CDR3 consists of 15 residues. CDR3 region: CASSLEASGSYEQYF. CDR3 coding DNA: TGTGCCAGCAGCTTAGAGGCTAGCGGGAGTTACGAGCAGTACTTC.

On this clone itself: Other DNA sequences in this sample translate to the same CDR3. This chain links TRBV15 with TRBJ2-3; D not resolved. V lost 0 bases and J lost 3, with 4 bases in between. Germline CDR1 LNHNV, CDR2 YYDKDF (reference sequence). The length of the CDR3 is 13 residues. The CDR3 here is CATSRDLTDTQYF. Here the CDR3 DNA reads TGTGCCACCAGCAGAGATCTTACAGATACGCAGTATTTT.

This clone was counted a few times. This chain links TRBV14 with TRBJ2-7; perhaps TRBD2 as D (6 bases). Germline V gene sequence: CDR1 SGHDN, CDR2 FVKESK. V was trimmed by 4 bases and J by 4 bases, leaving 8 bases between them. CDR3 size: 12 residues. CDR3: CASSLGLYEQYF. In DNA, the CDR3 is TGTGCCAGCAGCCTGGGACTGTACGAGCAGTACTTC.

The V call is TRBV4-3, the J call TRBJ2-5; 7 bases align to TRBD1. With 0 bases clipped from V and 5 bases from J, the junction kept 6 bases outside the gene matches. The CDR3 contains 15 residues. Per germline, CDR1 LGHNA and CDR2 YSLEER. The chain's CDR3 is CASSQEATGFETQYF. The CDR3 DNA sequence: TGCGCCAGCAGCCAAGAGGCGACAGGGTTTGAGACCCAGTACTTC.

This clone appeared once. The genes are TRBV11-3 and TRBJ2-2; 7 bases align to TRBD2. CDR1 is SGHNT and CDR2 is YENEEA in the germline V gene. The CDR3 is 14 residues long. V dropped 6 bases and J dropped 1; count of bases not matched to a gene: 2. CDR3: CASRIAGNTGELFF. Written as DNA, the CDR3 is TGTGCCAGCAGGATAGCGGGGAACACCGGGGAGCTGTTTTTT. Full variable domain (missing parts from reference TRBV11-3 and TRBJ2-2): EAGVVQSPRYKIIEKKQPVAFWCNPISGHNTLYWYLQNLGQGPELLIRYENEEAVDDSQLPKDRFSAERLKGVDSTLKIQPAELGDSAVYLCASRIAGNTGELFFGEGSRLTVL.

This sequence joins TRBV4-2 and TRBJ2-3, with TRBD2 matching 14 bases. Germline CDR1 and CDR2: LGHNA and YNFKEQ. J gave up 7 bases and V 0 bases, and 9 bases lay outside the gene matches. This CDR3 is 18 amino acids long. CDR3 in amino acids: CASSQDWGLAGVGNTQYF. The CDR3 DNA sequence: TGTGCCAGCAGCCAAGATTGGGGACTAGCGGGGGTAGGGAATACGCAGTATTTT.

The V call is TRBV19, the J call TRBJ1-2; D is unresolved. Germline CDR1 reads LNHDA; CDR2 reads SQIVND (reference sequence). This CDR3 region has 16 residues. V was shortened by 4 bases and J by 4 bases, with 19 bases between the two germline ends. The CDR3 reads CASSSPFRSSFYGYTF. The CDR3 nucleotides read TGTGCCAGTAGTAGCCCCTTCCGATCGTCCTTCTATGGCTACACCTTC.

The rearrangement links TRBV29-1 to TRBJ2-7; 10 bases agree with TRBD1. The V gene's germline CDR1 is SQVTM and CDR2 ANQGSEA. V lost 5 bases to trimming and J lost 0 bases; unmatched junction nucleotides: 4. The CDR3 consists of 14 residues. The CDR3 loop reads CSVRDRGLSYEQYF. The CDR3 DNA is TGCAGCGTTCGTGACAGGGGGCTCTCCTACGAGCAGTACTTC.

J is TRBJ2-7 and V is TRBV19; the D is unclear. The CDR3 consists of 13 residues. Germline V gene lookup returns CDR1 LNHDA and CDR2 SQIVND (reference sequence). The V end lost 4 bases, the J end lost 1 base, and 8 bases lay between the germline ends. The CDR3, as DNA: TGTGCCAGTAGTAAGAGGAATTCCTACGAGCAGTACTTC. Its protein product is CASSKRNSYEQYF.

This chain joins TRBV30 and TRBJ1-1; the match to TRBD1 covers 7 bases. This CDR3 is 14 amino acids long. Germline loops: CDR1 GTSNPN, CDR2 SVGIG (reference sequence). With 0 bases clipped from V and 1 base from J, the junction kept 2 bases outside the gene matches. This CDR3 is CAWSVGGSNTEAFF. DNA of the CDR3: TGTGCCTGGAGTGTAGGGGGCTCGAACACTGAAGCTTTCTTT.